This T cell receptor beta chain stems from a study of post-analysis software for immune sequencing data. This clonotype was detected a few times. Its antigen is not identified. The CDR3 contains 15 residues. In germline, CDR1 is SGHVS, CDR2 FQNEAQ. Study-level points and caveats: Significantly lower normalized Chao1 diversity was found in patients with multiple sclerosis relative to controls. TRBV segments more frequent in patients than in controls numbered five and included TRBV5-6, TRBV5-1 and TRBV20-1.

Incorporated into the TCR beta cDNA libraries were unique molecular identifiers, which served to reduce PCR and sequencing biases. Using its own MiXCR run on the PCR reads, TCRdb lists one record per CDR3 protein. The sample has over 150,000 distinct CDR3 sequences; 30% to 45% are singletons. This receptor was obtained from a girl aged 5 to 17 with multiple sclerosis. This chain joins TRBV7-8 and TRBJ2-5, with a possible D match to TRBD2 (6 bases). TRBJ2-7 explains the end of the DNA better; the J call may be wrong. Sample: blood, taken after autologous hematopoietic stem cell transplantation. The CDR3 DNA sequence: TGTGCCAGCAGCTTATGGCGGGGAAAGAAGAACGAGCAGTACTTC. Protein sequence: CASSLWRGKKNEQYF.